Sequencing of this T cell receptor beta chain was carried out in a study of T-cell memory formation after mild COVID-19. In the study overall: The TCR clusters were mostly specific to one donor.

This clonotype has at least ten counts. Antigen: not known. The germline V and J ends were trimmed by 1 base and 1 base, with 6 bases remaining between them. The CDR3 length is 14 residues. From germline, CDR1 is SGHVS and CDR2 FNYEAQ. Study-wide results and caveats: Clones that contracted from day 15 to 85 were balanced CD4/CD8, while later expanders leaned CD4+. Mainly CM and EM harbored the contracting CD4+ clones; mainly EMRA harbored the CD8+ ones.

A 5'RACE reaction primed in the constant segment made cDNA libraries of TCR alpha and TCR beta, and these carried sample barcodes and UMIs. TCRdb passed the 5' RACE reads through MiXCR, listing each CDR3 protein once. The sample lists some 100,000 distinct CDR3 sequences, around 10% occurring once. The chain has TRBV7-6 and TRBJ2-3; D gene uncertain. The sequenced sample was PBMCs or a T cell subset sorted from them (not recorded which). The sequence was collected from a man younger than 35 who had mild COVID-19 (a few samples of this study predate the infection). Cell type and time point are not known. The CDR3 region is CASSLGFGTDTQYF. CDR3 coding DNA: TGTGCCAGCAGCTTAGGATTCGGCACAGATACGCAGTATTTT.